This T cell receptor (beta chain) was sequenced for a study of CD8+ T cells in alopecia areata. Once RNA had been extracted, it was reverse transcribed into cDNA to act as the sequencing template. The repertoire was sequenced with immunoSEQ multiplex PCR; TCRdb's copy has only in-frame clones and lacks some. The table records about 76,000 clones, approximately 29% of them present only once. Germline CDR1 SNHLY, CDR2 FYNNEI. This CDR3 spans 16 amino acids. Trimming left V 1 base short and J 0 bases short, with 11 bases between. This clone showed up many times. Described treatment: oral pan-JAK inhibitor, 5-10 mg twice daily.

Source: CD8+ T cells sorted from blood, taken at week 4, from a patient treated with tofacitinib. This receptor was taken from a human donor with alopecia areata. This rearrangement joins TRBV2 to TRBJ2-3; D unresolved. The CDR3 reads CASSEGRTVSTDTQYF. CDR3 in DNA: TGTGCCAGCAGTGAAGGTCGGACGGTTAGCACAGATACGCAGTATTTT.